This TCR beta chain was documented in a study of cytomegalovirus exposure and HLA in healthy donors. This CDR3 is 14 amino acids long. CDR1 PRHDT and CDR2 FYEKMQ come from the germline V gene (reference sequence). V lost 5 bases and J lost 6; bases outside the gene matches: 10. About this clone: Its antigen is still unknown.

Study results and caveats: In a later analysis, TCR beta V- and J-gene trimming was associated with a missense DCLRE1C variant. In vitro testing confirmed three CMV-associated chains as specific for CMV antigens. Later, an analysis showed that TCR beta chains associated with HLA were more clonally expanded than others that were equally common. It was assumed in the presence/absence analyses that sequencing depth was roughly uniform across donors.

In the PCR, 60 Vbeta and 13 Jbeta primers were used. Measured with immunoSEQ multiplex PCR; TCRdb has only the in-frame clones, and not every one. Of under 200,000 clones listed, about 82% are singletons. The chain employs TRBV13 and TRBJ2-7, with 7 bases identical to TRBD1. The sequence came from a woman aged 50 to 65 in good health and CMV-seropositive. The sequencing sample was made of PBMCs. The CDR3 reads CASSVRTGNGEQYF. In DNA, the CDR3 is TGTGCCAGCAGCGTGCGGACAGGTAATGGCGAGCAGTACTTC.